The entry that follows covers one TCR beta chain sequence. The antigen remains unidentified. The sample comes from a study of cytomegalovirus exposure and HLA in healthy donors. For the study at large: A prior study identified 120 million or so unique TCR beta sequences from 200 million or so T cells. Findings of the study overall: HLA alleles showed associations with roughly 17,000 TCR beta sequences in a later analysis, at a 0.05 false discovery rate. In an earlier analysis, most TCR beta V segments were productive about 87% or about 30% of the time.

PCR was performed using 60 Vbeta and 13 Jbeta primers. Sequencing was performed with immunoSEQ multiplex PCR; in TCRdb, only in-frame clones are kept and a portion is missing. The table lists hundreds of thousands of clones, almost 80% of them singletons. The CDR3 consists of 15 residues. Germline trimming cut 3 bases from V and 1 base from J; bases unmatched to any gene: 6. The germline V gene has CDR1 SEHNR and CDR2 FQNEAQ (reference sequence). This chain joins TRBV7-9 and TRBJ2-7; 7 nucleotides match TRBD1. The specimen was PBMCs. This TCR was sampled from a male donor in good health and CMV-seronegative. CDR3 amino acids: CASSLIGGMSYEQYF. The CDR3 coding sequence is TGTGCCAGCAGCTTGATAGGGGGCATGTCCTACGAGCAGTACTTC.